The entry below gives a single TCR beta chain sequence along with its context. The antigen is unknown. These data come from a study of cytomegalovirus exposure and HLA in healthy donors. Study at large: As released early, the data held about 85 million unique TCRs from HLA-typed donors.

60 Vbeta and 13 Jbeta primers were used in PCR. Sequenced by immunoSEQ multiplex PCR; TCRdb stores in-frame clones only, minus some. The data hold about 190,000 clones, with around 83% observed a single time. Study-wide results and caveats: The classifier reportedly diagnosed cytomegalovirus status with high sensitivity and specificity. Listed as cytomegalovirus-associated were 150 or so TCR beta chains.

The receptor's source is a man aged 50 to 59 in good health and CMV-seronegative. Sequencing used PBMCs.

In DNA form, the CDR3 reads TGTGCCAGCAGTCCCACATTGGATACGCAGTATTTT. Protein product: CASSPTLDTQYF. This rearrangement joins TRBV27 to TRBJ2-3; D uncertain. Germline lookup yields CDR1 MNHEY and CDR2 SMNVEV (reference sequence). The CDR3 length is 12 residues. V lost 5 bases to trimming and J lost 6 bases, with 9 bases between them.